The rows below give T cell receptor beta chains drawn from one sample of a study of shared clonotypes between healthy human individuals. The data were produced by immunoSEQ multiplex PCR, yet TCRdb's version contains in-frame clones alone and is incomplete. This sample has 2 million to 2.5 million clones, with approximately 94% found just once. Sequencing was carried out using naive CD8+ T cells sorted from blood. The receptors were sampled from a young man in good health. Each CDR3 is given with its conserved first and last residue. A D gene is named only where the DNA matches it firmly.

NA	TRBV5-1	TRBJ1-5	CASSLEESETPKIYSNQPQHF
TRBD2	TRBV5-6	TRBJ2-1	CASSAGLAGGYNEQFF
TRBD1	TRBV4-1	TRBJ1-2	CASSQGQTGMRNGYTF
TRBD1	TRBV6-5	TRBJ1-5	CASSYGTGLPQHF
NA	TRBV4-1	TRBJ2-1	CASSQDYGGPGFLEQFF
NA	TRBV7-9	TRBJ1-2	CASSLNSGFAHGYTF
TRBD1	TRBV20-1	TRBJ1-6	CSAPTGKALHF
NA	TRBV4-1	TRBJ1-6	CASSHNRTESNSPLHF
NA	TRBV5-6	TRBJ1-1	CASSSGANTEAFF
NA	TRBV28	TRBJ2-1	CASSYDTRTEQFF
NA	TRBV6-5	TRBJ2-7	CASTLLPEQYF
TRBD2	TRBV6-5	TRBJ2-5	CASRPGTGGQETQYF
NA	TRBV9	TRBJ2-1	CASSAPGLDNEQFF
TRBD2	TRBV2	TRBJ2-3	CASSEEGTSGLDTQYF
NA	TRBV28	TRBJ2-3	CASSFPWLGTDTQYF
NA	TRBV5-1	TRBJ1-5	CASSLGADNQPQHF
TRBD2	TRBV27	TRBJ2-7	CASRLAGGSYEQYF
NA	TRBV28	TRBJ2-7	CASSFGRGEGYEQYF
TRBD1	TRBV10-3	TRBJ2-7	CAISEPPGQTTYEQYF
NA	TRBV6-1	TRBJ1-1	CASSEGGGRAFF
NA	TRBV13	TRBJ2-2	CASSLAPRNTGELFF
NA	TRBV7-3	TRBJ2-2	CASSFGANTGELFF
TRBD2	TRBV6-6	TRBJ2-7	CASSYSGATYEQYF
NA	TRBV5-4	TRBJ2-7	CASSSGTGLMEQYF
NA	TRBV7-9	TRBJ2-1	CASSQRAGTYNEQFF
TRBD2	TRBV28	TRBJ2-7	CASSPSAGGAWEQYF
NA	TRBV7-9	TRBJ2-7	CASSLVSIPTSGEQYF
NA	TRBV2	TRBJ2-7	CASSEASSLWEQYF
NA	TRBV10-3	TRBJ2-1	CAISEGSSFNEQFF
NA	TRBV11-2	TRBJ1-1	CASSSFTGTLNTEAFF
TRBD2	TRBV27	TRBJ2-7	CASSLASGGAQEQYF
NA	TRBV20-1	TRBJ2-3	CSARRDTQYF
NA	TRBV27	TRBJ2-7	CASSGTPTGEQYF
NA	TRBV4-1	TRBJ1-1	CASSQDLGGMNTEAFF
NA	TRBV7-9	TRBJ1-1	CASSLSPGRENTEAFF
NA	TRBV2	TRBJ2-2	CASSEALRLGELFF
TRBD1	TRBV10-3	TRBJ1-4	CAISESQTGSNEKLFF
NA	TRBV30	TRBJ2-1	CAWSSLAWNEQFF
NA	TRBV6-5	TRBJ1-1	CASTRTPTGHTEAFF
TRBD2	TRBV27	TRBJ2-2	CASRPTVAGAGELFF
TRBD2	TRBV2	TRBJ2-7	CASSVRSSGGAPYEQYF
NA	TRBV10-2	TRBJ2-7	CASSEEGPYEQYF
TRBD1	TRBV9	TRBJ2-2	CASSAGTANTGELFF
NA	TRBV4-1	TRBJ1-4	CASSQGEHPMGEKLFF
NA	TRBV7-9	TRBJ2-1	CASQGDFSYNEQFF
NA	TRBV5-8	TRBJ2-7	CASSLFGRVSYEQYF
NA	TRBV29-1	TRBJ1-1	CSGALYGDTEAFF
NA	TRBV2	TRBJ2-3	CASRGDTAQYF
TRBD1	TRBV6-1	TRBJ1-6	CASSPQGYGSPLHF
NA	TRBV11-2	TRBJ2-5	CASSLVMETQYF